A single sample gave rise to the 22 T cell receptor beta chains below, sequenced in a study of cytomegalovirus exposure and HLA in healthy donors. PCR primers comprised 60 Vbeta and 13 Jbeta primers. Sequencing used immunoSEQ multiplex PCR; TCRdb keeps in-frame clones, though not all of them. The repertoire holds approximately 150,000 clones, about four fifths seen once, with roughly 6.3% in the top ten. Sequenced sample: PBMCs. The receptors come from a man in his fifties or sixties in good health and CMV-seropositive.

The chain is built from TRBV5-1 and TRBJ1-3; possible D gene TRBD1, 5 bases. The CDR3 has 16 residues. Trimming stripped 4 bases from V and 2 bases from J, with 16 bases between. Germline CDR1 SGHRS, CDR2 YFSETQ. The CDR3 loop is CASSPNGADTGNTIYF. CDR3 bases: TGCGCCAGCAGCCCAAATGGGGCAGACACTGGAAACACCATATATTTT. Filled out from reference TRBV5-1 and TRBJ1-3, the complete variable domain reads KAGVTQTPRYLIKTRGQQVTLSCSPISGHRSVSWYQQTPGQGLQFLFEYFSETQRNKGNFPGRFSGRQFSNSRSEMNVSTLELGDSALYLCASSPNGADTGNTIYFGEGSWLTVV.

To note about this clone: Its ends do not fully match the called genes, so a read error is possible. This sample also contains other DNA sequences that code for the same CDR3. The rearrangement uses TRBV6-6 and TRBJ2-7; D may be TRBD1 (5 bases). The germline CDR1 and CDR2 sequences are MNHNY and SVGAGI (reference sequence). The CDR3 runs 12 residues. Here the CDR3 DNA reads TGCGCCAGCAGTTTTGACAGCTACGAGCAGTACTTC. Its protein product is CASSFDSYEQYF.

The V call is TRBV6-5, the J call TRBJ2-2; 10 bases are shared with TRBD1. Germline loops: CDR1 MNHEY, CDR2 SVGAGI. Trimming took 6 bases from V and 5 from J; bases not matched to a gene: 6. The CDR3 has 15 amino acids. The CDR3, as DNA: TGTGCCAGCAGGCGACAGGGGGCAGGAACCGGGGAGCTGTTTTTT. Its protein product is CASRRQGAGTGELFF.

This clone was detected once. The rearrangement uses TRBV28 and TRBJ2-2, with 7 positions matching TRBD2. Germline values: CDR1 MDHEN, CDR2 SYDVKM. This CDR3 contains 13 residues. The junction had 11 bases not matched to a gene; V was cut back by 2 bases and J by 17 bases. CDR3 protein: CASSLRLAEGLFF. DNA for the CDR3: TGTGCCAGCAGTTTAAGGCTAGCGGAGGGCCTATTTTTT.

This sequence joins TRBV2 and TRBJ2-7, with TRBD2 identical over 8 bases. Germline CDR1 is SNHLY and CDR2 is FYNNEI. CDR3 length: 15 residues. J was trimmed by 2 bases and V by 7 bases; bases with no gene match: 10. The DNA for the CDR3 is TGTGCCAGCAAGCGGGAACTAGCGGCTCCCTACGAGCAGTACTTC. Amino acid sequence: CASKRELAAPYEQYF. Full variable domain (outside the CDR3, taken from reference TRBV2 and TRBJ2-7): EPEVTQTPSHQVTQMGQEVILRCVPISNHLYFYWYRQILGQKVEFLVSFYNNEISEKSEIFDDQFSVERPDGSNFTLKIRSTKLEDSAMYFCASKRELAAPYEQYFGPGTRLTVT.

This clone was recorded a few times. The V gene is TRBV6-5, the J gene TRBJ2-3, with D perhaps matching TRBD2 (5 bases). The CDR3 runs 15 residues. V lost 3 bases, J lost 2 bases, and 12 bases lay in between. The V gene's germline CDR1 is MNHEY and CDR2 SVGAGI. CDR3 in amino acids: CASSYSWTLTDTQYF. The CDR3 DNA reads as TGTGCCAGCAGTTATTCGTGGACTCTCACAGATACGCAGTATTTT.

The genes are TRBV4-1 and TRBJ2-3, with 7 bases identical to TRBD1. CDR1 is MGHRA and CDR2 is YSYEKL in the germline V gene. J was trimmed by 1 base and V by 3 bases; bases with no gene match: 7. This CDR3 region has 16 residues. CDR3 loop: CASSHPRQGGTDTQYF. The DNA for the CDR3 is TGCGCCAGCAGCCACCCAAGGCAGGGGGGCACAGATACGCAGTATTTT.

This rearrangement joins TRBV5-1 to TRBJ2-5; D not certain. This CDR3 region has 13 residues. V was pared by 3 bases and J by 2 bases, with 8 bases between. CDR1 is SGHRS and CDR2 is YFSETQ in the germline V gene. For the CDR3, the DNA is TGCGCCAGCAGCTCACAGATACAAGAGACCCAGTACTTC. As protein: CASSSQIQETQYF.

The rearrangement links TRBV30 to TRBJ2-3; D not certain. Trimming cost V 1 base and J 6 bases, with 11 bases left between them. In germline, CDR1 is GTSNPN, CDR2 SVGIG (reference sequence). The CDR3 spans 13 residues. As DNA, the CDR3 is TGTGCCTGGAGTGCACTACGCGTGGATACGCAGTATTTT. This gives the protein CAWSALRVDTQYF.

The table lists this clone with a few counts. This chain joins TRBV11-2 and TRBJ2-1; 12 bases line up with TRBD2. This CDR3 is built from 16 residues. The ends lost 5 bases at V and 9 bases at J; junction bases unmatched: 11. CDR1 is SGHAT, CDR2 FQNNGV, per germline. The CDR3 nucleotides read TGTGCCAGCAGCCGTGATTCGGGACTAGCGGGTGGTGAGCAGTTCTTC. Translated, it gives CASSRDSGLAGGEQFF. The variable domain in full, with the rest retrieved from reference TRBV11-2 and TRBJ2-1, is EAGVAQSPRYKIIEKRQSVAFWCNPISGHATLYWYQQILGQGPKLLIQFQNNGVVDDSQLPKDRFSAERLKGVDSTLKIQPAKLEDSAVYLCASSRDSGLAGGEQFFGPGTRLTVL.

The chain recombines TRBV7-9 with TRBJ1-1; unclear D gene. The length of the CDR3 is 13 residues. Trimming shortened V by 0 bases and J by 5 bases, and 7 bases separated the two germline ends. Germline assignment: CDR1 SEHNR and CDR2 FQNEAQ (reference sequence). The CDR3 bases are TGTGCCAGCAGCTTAGCGCTGGCTACTGAAGCTTTCTTT. This encodes CASSLALATEAFF. Complete variable domain (other parts from reference TRBV7-9 and TRBJ1-1): DTGVSQNPRHKITKRGQNVTFRCDPISEHNRLYWYRQTLGQGPEFLTYFQNEAQLEKSRLLSDRFSAERPKGSFSTLEIQRTEQGDSAMYLCASSLALATEAFFGQGTRLTVV.

The gene calls are TRBV10-3 and TRBJ2-3, with D tentatively TRBD1 (5 bases). The germline V and J ends were trimmed by 2 bases and 2 bases, with 8 bases remaining between them. From germline, CDR1 is ENHRY and CDR2 SYGVKD. CDR3 length: 14 residues. The CDR3 coding sequence is TGTGCCATCAGTGAGGGGGCCCCCACAGATACGCAGTATTTT. Protein product: CAISEGAPTDTQYF.

The chain joins TRBV6-5 to TRBJ2-3, with a weak D call TRBD2 (6 bases). The CDR3 spans 15 residues. The germline V gene has CDR1 MNHEY and CDR2 SVGAGI. The V end was cut by 7 bases, the J end by 0 bases, with 14 bases between. CDR3 DNA sequence: TGTGCCAGCAAGGAGGGGTGGGGTAGCACAGATACGCAGTATTTT. Translated: CASKEGWGSTDTQYF.

The genes are TRBV5-5 and TRBJ2-5, with 7 bases lining up with TRBD1. V gave up 4 bases and J gave up 5 bases; unmatched junction bases: 5. This CDR3 region has 13 residues. The germline gives CDR1 SGHKS, CDR2 YYEKEE (reference sequence). The CDR3 bases are TGTGCCAGCAGCCCGACAGGGTATGAGACCCAGTACTTC. Translating gives CASSPTGYETQYF.

V usage is TRBV30 and J usage is TRBJ1-1; 11 bases match TRBD1. V shed 5 bases and J 5 bases; nucleotides not matched to a gene: 10. The CDR3 totals 15 residues. From germline, CDR1 is GTSNPN and CDR2 SVGIG (reference sequence). As DNA, the CDR3 is TGTGCCTGGTCCAGGCCGGGACAGGGGGTTACTGAAGCTTTCTTT. This sequence encodes CAWSRPGQGVTEAFF.

This rearrangement joins TRBV23-1 to TRBJ2-7, with TRBD2 matching over 9 bases. TRBV23-1 is reported as an ORF; its role is uncertain. The CDR3 is 15 amino acids. Trimming cost V 2 bases and J 5 bases; bases outside gene matches: 7. CDR3 nucleotide sequence: TGCGCCAGCAGTCAAGGGCGGGAGGGCCCCGACGAGCAGTACTTC. It is translated as CASSQGREGPDEQYF.

CDR3 residues: CASSLWQFDAEAFF. CDR3 sequence (DNA): TGTGCCAGCAGTTTATGGCAGTTCGATGCTGAAGCTTTCTTT. The rearrangement links TRBV28 to TRBJ1-1; no clear D. Germline CDR1 MDHEN, CDR2 SYDVKM. The CDR3 covers 14 residues. Trimming removed 0 bases from V and 6 bases from J, with 11 bases in between.

V is TRBV29-1 and J is TRBJ2-5; no clear D gene. The CDR3 totals 12 residues. CDR1 and CDR2 (germline): SQVTM, ANQGSEA. The V end was cut by 2 bases, the J end by 5 bases, with 9 bases between. This chain's CDR3 is CSVERVPETQYF. The CDR3 bases are TGCAGCGTTGAAAGAGTACCGGAGACCCAGTACTTC.

The chain employs TRBV18 and TRBJ2-2, with TRBD1 matching over 7 bases. In germline, CDR1 is KGHSH, CDR2 LQKENI. The CDR3 length is 15 residues. J was trimmed by 0 bases and V by 5 bases; bases with no gene match: 3. CDR3 loop: CASSTGTANTGELFF. CDR3 DNA: TGTGCCAGCTCAACCGGGACAGCGAACACCGGGGAGCTGTTTTTT.

The chain couples TRBV5-6 to TRBJ2-7; no clear D. Germline lookup yields CDR1 SGHDT and CDR2 YYEEEE. The V end was cut by 1 base, the J end by 6 bases, with 5 bases between. The CDR3 is made up of 11 amino acids. The CDR3 sequence is CASSLWAEQYF. In DNA, the CDR3 is TGTGCCAGCAGCTTGTGGGCCGAGCAGTACTTC.

The chain joins TRBV28 to TRBJ1-1; the match to TRBD1 covers 7 bases. The V gene's germline CDR1 is MDHEN and CDR2 SYDVKM. Trimming removed 3 bases from V and 5 bases from J; junction bases left unmatched: 12. CDR3 length equals 16 residues. CDR3 in amino acids: CASSFLLRGRVTEAFF. The CDR3 coding sequence is TGTGCCAGCAGTTTCCTTCTGAGGGGGCGCGTGACTGAAGCTTTCTTT.

This clone was recorded once. The chain employs TRBV6-1 and TRBJ2-1; 9 bases are shared with TRBD1. This CDR3 spans 15 amino acids. Germline values: CDR1 MNHNS, CDR2 SASEGT. The V and J ends lost 2 bases and 6 bases, in that order; junction bases with no gene match: 5. The CDR3 nucleotides read TGTGCCAGCAGTGAAAGACAGGGGGTCCGCAATGAGCAGTTCTTC. The encoded protein is CASSERQGVRNEQFF.